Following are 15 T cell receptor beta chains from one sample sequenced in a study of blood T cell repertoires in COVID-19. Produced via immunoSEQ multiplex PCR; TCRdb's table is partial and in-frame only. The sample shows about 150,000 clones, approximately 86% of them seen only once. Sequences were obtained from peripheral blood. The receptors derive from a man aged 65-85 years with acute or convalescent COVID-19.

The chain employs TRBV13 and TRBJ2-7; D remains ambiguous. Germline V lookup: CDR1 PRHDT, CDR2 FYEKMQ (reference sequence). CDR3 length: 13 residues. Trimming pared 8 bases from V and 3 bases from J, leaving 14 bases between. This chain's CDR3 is CASGYSGLYEQYF. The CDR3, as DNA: TGTGCCAGCGGGTACAGTGGGCTCTACGAGCAGTACTTC.

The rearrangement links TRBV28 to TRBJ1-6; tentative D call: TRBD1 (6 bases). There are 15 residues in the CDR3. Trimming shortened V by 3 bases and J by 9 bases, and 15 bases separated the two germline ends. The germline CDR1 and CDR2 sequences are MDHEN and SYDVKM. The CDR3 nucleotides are TGTGCCAGCAGTTTCCCTAGGACAGTTGGTTCACCCCTCCACTTT. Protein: CASSFPRTVGSPLHF.

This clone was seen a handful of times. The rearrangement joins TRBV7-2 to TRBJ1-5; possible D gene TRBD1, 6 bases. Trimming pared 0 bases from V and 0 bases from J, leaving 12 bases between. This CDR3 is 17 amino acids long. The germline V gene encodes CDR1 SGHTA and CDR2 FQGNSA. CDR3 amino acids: CASSLALTGPSNQPQHF. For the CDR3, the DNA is TGTGCCAGCAGCTTAGCCTTGACAGGACCTAGCAATCAGCCCCAGCATTTT.

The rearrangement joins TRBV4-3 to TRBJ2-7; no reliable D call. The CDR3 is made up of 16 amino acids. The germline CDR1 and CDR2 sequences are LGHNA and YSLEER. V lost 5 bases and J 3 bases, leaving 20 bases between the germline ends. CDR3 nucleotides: TGCGCCAGCAGCACCGATTACACCGAATATTTCTACGAGCAGTACTTC. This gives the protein CASSTDYTEYFYEQYF.

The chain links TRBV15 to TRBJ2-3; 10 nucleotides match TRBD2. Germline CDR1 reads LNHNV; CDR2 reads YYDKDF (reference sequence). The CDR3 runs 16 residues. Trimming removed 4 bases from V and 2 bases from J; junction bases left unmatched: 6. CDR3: CATSKGLAVPTDTQYF. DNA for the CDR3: TGTGCCACCAGCAAAGGACTAGCGGTCCCCACAGATACGCAGTATTTT. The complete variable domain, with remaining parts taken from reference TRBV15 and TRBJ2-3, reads DAMVIQNPRYQVTQFGKPVTLSCSQTLNHNVMYWYQQKSSQAPKLLFHYYDKDFNNEADTPDNFQSRRPNTSFCFLDIRSPGLGDTAMYLCATSKGLAVPTDTQYFGPGTRLTVL.

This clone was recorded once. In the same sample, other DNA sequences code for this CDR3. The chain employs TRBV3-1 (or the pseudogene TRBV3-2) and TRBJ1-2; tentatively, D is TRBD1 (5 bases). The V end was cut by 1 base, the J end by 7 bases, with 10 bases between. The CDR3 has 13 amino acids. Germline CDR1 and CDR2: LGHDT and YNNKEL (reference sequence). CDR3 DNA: TGTGCCAGCAGCCAAGGGGGCACGGGTGGCTACACCTTC. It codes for CASSQGGTGGYTF.

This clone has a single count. The CDR3 protein is CAWSDRGNYGYTF. The CDR3 nucleotides read TGTGCCTGGAGCGACAGGGGCAACTATGGCTACACCTTC. The J gene is TRBJ1-2, the V gene TRBV30, with TRBD1 matching over 8 bases. Trimming took 3 bases from V and 2 from J; bases not matched to a gene: 2. CDR1 and CDR2 (germline): GTSNPN, SVGIG (reference sequence). The length of the CDR3 is 13 residues. The variable domain in full, completed from reference TRBV30 and TRBJ1-2, reads SQTIHQWPATLVQPVGSPLSLECTVEGTSNPNLYWYRQAAGRGLQLLFYSVGIGQISSEVPQNLSASRPQDRQFILSSKKLLLSDSGFYLCAWSDRGNYGYTFGSGTRLTVV.

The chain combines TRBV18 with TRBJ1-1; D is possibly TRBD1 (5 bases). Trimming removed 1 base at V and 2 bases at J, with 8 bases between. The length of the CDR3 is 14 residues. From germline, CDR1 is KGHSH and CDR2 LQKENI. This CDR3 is CASSPRQGNTEAFF. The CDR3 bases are TGTGCCAGCTCACCACGCCAGGGTAACACTGAAGCTTTCTTT.

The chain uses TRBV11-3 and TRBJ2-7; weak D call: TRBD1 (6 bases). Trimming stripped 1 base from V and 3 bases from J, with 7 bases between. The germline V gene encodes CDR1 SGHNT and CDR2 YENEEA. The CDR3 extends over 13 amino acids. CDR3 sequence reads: CASSLGGGYEQYF. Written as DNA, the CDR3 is TGTGCCAGCAGCTTAGGAGGGGGCTACGAGCAGTACTTC.

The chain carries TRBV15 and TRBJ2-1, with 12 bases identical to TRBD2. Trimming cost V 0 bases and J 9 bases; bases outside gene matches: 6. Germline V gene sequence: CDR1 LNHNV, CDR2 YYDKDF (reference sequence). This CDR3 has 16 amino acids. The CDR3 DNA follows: TGTGCCACCAGCAGAGAACGGACTAGCGGGATGCTTGAGCAGTTCTTC. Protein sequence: CATSRERTSGMLEQFF.

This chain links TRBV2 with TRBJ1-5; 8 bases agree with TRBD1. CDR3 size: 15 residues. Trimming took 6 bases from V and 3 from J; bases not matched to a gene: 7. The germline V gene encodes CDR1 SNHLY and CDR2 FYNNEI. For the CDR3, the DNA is TGTGCCAGCAGCGTCACCAGGGGGCCCAATCAGCCCCAGCATTTT. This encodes CASSVTRGPNQPQHF.

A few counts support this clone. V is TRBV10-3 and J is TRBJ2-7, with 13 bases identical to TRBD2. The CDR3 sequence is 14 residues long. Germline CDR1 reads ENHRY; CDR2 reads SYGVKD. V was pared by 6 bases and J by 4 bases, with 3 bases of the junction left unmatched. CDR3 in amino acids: CAIRGLAGAYEQYF. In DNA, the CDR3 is TGTGCCATCAGAGGACTAGCGGGAGCGTACGAGCAGTACTTC.

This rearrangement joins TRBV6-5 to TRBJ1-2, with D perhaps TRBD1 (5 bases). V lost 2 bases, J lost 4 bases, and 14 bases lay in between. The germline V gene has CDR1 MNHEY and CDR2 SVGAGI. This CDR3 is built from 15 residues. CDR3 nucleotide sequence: TGTGCCAGCAGTTACCATAAGACAGACACCTATGGCTACACCTTC. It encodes CASSYHKTDTYGYTF.

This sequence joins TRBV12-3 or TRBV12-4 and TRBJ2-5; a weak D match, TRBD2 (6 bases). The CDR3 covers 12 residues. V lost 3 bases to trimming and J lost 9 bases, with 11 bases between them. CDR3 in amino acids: CASSFHGGAQYF. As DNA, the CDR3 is TGTGCCAGCAGTTTCCATGGCGGGGCCCAGTACTTC.

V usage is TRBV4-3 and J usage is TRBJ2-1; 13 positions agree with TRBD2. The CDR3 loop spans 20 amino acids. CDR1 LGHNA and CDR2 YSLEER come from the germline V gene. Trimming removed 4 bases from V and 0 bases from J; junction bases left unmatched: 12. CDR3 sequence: CASSPFPGLAGLSSYNEQFF. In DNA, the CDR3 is TGCGCCAGCAGCCCCTTTCCGGGACTAGCGGGATTAAGCTCCTACAATGAGCAGTTCTTC.